The present T cell receptor (beta chain) was sequenced within a study of identical twins. Study-wide findings and caveats: Without tracking the same donors, conclusions rested on cross-sectional statistical analysis.

Healthy Caucasians provided all donations. This clonotype was seen more than once but under ten times. What it binds is not known. Template switching added a universal primer site, and cDNA bore unique molecular identifiers. TCRdb recomputed calls from the 5' RACE reads with MiXCR, one row per CDR3 protein. This table has 540,000 or so distinct CDR3 sequences, more than 20% appearing once. The CDR3 spans 18 residues. Trimming removed 1 base at V and 3 bases at J, with 20 bases between. CDR1 is SGHRS, CDR2 YFSETQ, per germline. The same sample was also studied in work on yellow fever vaccine responses in identical twins.

The receptor comes from a woman younger than 30 in good health. The V gene is TRBV5-1, the J gene TRBJ2-1, with unresolved D. The sample was CD4+ T cells sorted from blood. CDR3 residues: CASSLIPPQNGFYNEQFF. CDR3 bases: TGCGCCAGCAGCTTGATACCCCCTCAGAATGGGTTCTACAATGAGCAGTTCTTC.